This section outlines one T cell receptor beta chain sequence together with its context. V lost 0 bases and J 6 bases, leaving 10 bases between the germline ends. There are 14 residues in the CDR3. The germline V gene encodes CDR1 SGHKS and CDR2 YYEKEE (reference sequence). This specimen belongs to a study of blood T cell repertoires in COVID-19. Clones were read by immunoSEQ multiplex PCR, and TCRdb kept only the in-frame ones, dropping some. The sample has a few hundred thousand clones, more than 75% seen once. Self-reported history from a screening survey and questionnaire set each donor's cohort. Recovery meant two consecutive negative NP/OP PCR tests, professional clearance, or resolved symptoms.

This TCR came from a woman between 18 and 29 years old who had recovered from COVID-19. The sample was PBMCs or T cells enriched from blood (not recorded which). This chain links TRBV5-5 with TRBJ1-5; D gene ambiguous. The CDR3 DNA sequence: TGTGCCAGCAGCTTGGGTCGGGGAGGTCAGCCCCAGCATTTT. Translated, it gives CASSLGRGGQPQHF.